One and the same sample provided the 17 T cell receptor beta chains below, sequenced in a study of graft-versus-host responses after intestinal transplantation. No antigens are known for them. Only in-frame clones appear in the TCRdb table, and some are missing; sequencing was by immunoSEQ multiplex PCR. The sample carries fewer than 55,000 clones, about 95% recorded once. The source was unstimulated CD8+ T cells sorted from spleen or lymph node cells, collected before transplant. These receptors were obtained from a human donor who was the organ donor for an intestinal transplant.

This clone has only one observation. The CDR3 here is CASSLGLYEQYF. CDR3 DNA: TGTGCCAGCAGCTTGGGTCTCTACGAGCAGTACTTC. The chain has TRBV5-5 and TRBJ2-7; no reliable D call. The CDR3 contains 12 residues. V shed 0 bases and J shed 3 bases, with 4 bases lying between them. CDR1 is SGHKS, CDR2 YYEKEE, per germline (reference sequence).

The rearrangement links TRBV28 to TRBJ1-1; TRBD1 aligns across 8 bases. Per the germline V gene, CDR1 is MDHEN and CDR2 is SYDVKM. This CDR3 is 15 amino acids long. The J segment lost 0 bases and the V segment lost 5 bases, leaving 5 bases of the junction unmatched. The CDR3 sequence is CASSPGQGMNTEAFF. DNA of the CDR3: TGTGCCAGCAGTCCTGGACAGGGTATGAACACTGAAGCTTTCTTT.

CDR3 nucleotides: TGTGCCAGCAGTTTTGGGCTAGACTATGGCTACACCTTC. Protein sequence: CASSFGLDYGYTF. V is TRBV27 and J is TRBJ1-2; D unresolved. CDR3 length: 13 residues. V was pared by 3 bases and J by 3 bases, with 8 bases between. CDR1 is MNHEY, CDR2 SMNVEV, per germline (reference sequence).

This clone was observed once. The gene calls are TRBV5-6 and TRBJ2-7; 8 bases map to TRBD1. CDR1 and CDR2 (germline): SGHDT, YYEEEE. Trimming removed 2 bases from V and 6 bases from J; junction bases left unmatched: 1. CDR3 length: 12 amino acids. The CDR3 reads CASSLGTGEQYF. In DNA form, the CDR3 reads TGTGCCAGCAGCTTAGGGACAGGCGAGCAGTACTTC. The full variable domain, completed using reference TRBV5-6 and TRBJ2-7, is DAGVTQSPTHLIKTRGQQVTLRCSPKSGHDTVSWYQQALGQGPQFIFQYYEEEERQRGNFPDRFSGHQFPNYSSELNVNALLLGDSALYLCASSLGTGEQYFGPGTRLTVT.

In its sample, this clone was seen a few times. This chain uses TRBV30 with TRBJ1-3; D uncertain. The CDR3 loop spans 14 amino acids. Germline-derived CDR1 and CDR2 are GTSNPN and SVGIG (reference sequence). Trimming stripped 2 bases from V and 4 bases from J, with 12 bases between. CDR3 in amino acids: CAWSPTGYGNTIYF. DNA for the CDR3: TGTGCCTGGAGTCCTACGGGCTACGGAAACACCATATATTTT.

For this clone: The same CDR3 arises from other DNA sequences in this sample as well. J is TRBJ2-1 and V is TRBV12-5; 7 positions match TRBD1. V trimming: 2 bases; J trimming: 9 bases; junction bases outside the gene matches: 10. Per germline, CDR1 LGHNT and CDR2 FRNRAP. There are 15 residues in the CDR3. CDR3 in amino acids: CASGLTGELFGEQFF. CDR3 sequence (DNA): TGTGCTAGTGGTTTGACAGGGGAGTTGTTTGGTGAGCAGTTCTTC.

The chain carries TRBV5-1 and TRBJ1-5; 8 bases map to TRBD1. Per germline, CDR1 SGHRS and CDR2 YFSETQ. This CDR3 has 15 amino acids. The ends lost 0 bases at V and 1 base at J; junction bases unmatched: 0. The CDR3 here is CASSLAGGSNQPQHF. The CDR3 region has the DNA TGCGCCAGCAGCTTGGCAGGGGGCAGCAATCAGCCCCAGCATTTT.

The chain employs TRBV5-8 and TRBJ2-5, with 14 bases that match TRBD2. V trimming: 4 bases; J trimming: 5 bases; junction bases outside the gene matches: 13. The CDR3 contains 18 residues. Looked up from germline, CDR1 is SGHTS and CDR2 is YDEGEE. The CDR3 DNA follows: TGTGCCAGCAGCCCGGGGACTAGCGGGGGCCCGGTCGCGGAGACCCAGTACTTC. Translation gives CASSPGTSGGPVAETQYF.

The gene calls are TRBV9 and TRBJ2-6; D not certain. V lost 3 bases and J lost 0, with 7 bases in between. The CDR3 has 15 residues. Germline lookup yields CDR1 SGDLS and CDR2 YYNGEE. The CDR3 reads CASSAPGSGANVLTF. The CDR3, as DNA: TGTGCCAGCAGCGCCCCTGGCTCTGGGGCCAACGTCCTGACTTTC.

The V gene is TRBV4-1, the J gene TRBJ2-7; D is possibly TRBD1 or TRBD2 (5 bases each). V was trimmed by 2 bases and J by 2 bases, leaving 13 bases between them. The germline gives CDR1 MGHRA, CDR2 YSYEKL. The CDR3 runs 15 residues. The DNA of the CDR3 is TGCGCCAGCAGCCAAAAAGGGGCTAGCCCCTACGAGCAGTACTTC. Its translation is CASSQKGASPYEQYF.

The chain has TRBV27 and TRBJ1-1; D ambiguous. The CDR3 runs to 14 residues. Germline lookup yields CDR1 MNHEY and CDR2 SMNVEV (reference sequence). V lost 5 bases and J lost 4, with 14 bases in between. The DNA for the CDR3 is TGTGCCAGCAGTGCCGGGGATTTGGTCACTGAAGCTTTCTTT. It encodes CASSAGDLVTEAFF.

The J gene is TRBJ2-3, the V gene TRBV7-8; D possibly corresponds to TRBD2 (5 bases). The CDR3 contains 14 residues. The germline V gene encodes CDR1 SGHVS and CDR2 FQNEAQ. V was pared by 5 bases and J by 1 base, with 10 bases between. The CDR3 is CASSILAGTDTQYF. CDR3 in DNA: TGTGCCAGCAGCATTCTAGCTGGCACAGATACGCAGTATTTT.

The J gene is TRBJ1-6, the V gene TRBV4-1; D unresolved. This CDR3 has 15 amino acids. The V end was cut by 0 bases, the J end by 12 bases, with 15 bases between. Germline CDR1 and CDR2: MGHRA and YSYEKL. The chain's CDR3 is CASSQEGYSFGPLHF. DNA for the CDR3: TGCGCCAGCAGCCAAGAGGGGTACAGCTTCGGACCCCTCCACTTT.

The V gene is TRBV7-9, the J gene TRBJ2-3, with 13 bases that match TRBD2. After removal of 5 bases from V and 6 bases from J, the junction contained 8 bases not matched to a gene. CDR3 length: 16 residues. Germline CDR1 and CDR2: SEHNR and FQNEAQ (reference sequence). The CDR3 DNA follows: TGTGCCAGCAGCGCAAAGACTAGCGGGGGGCCGGATACGCAGTATTTT. Amino acid sequence: CASSAKTSGGPDTQYF.

This chain connects TRBV9 to TRBJ1-4; D unclear. The V end lost 4 bases, the J end lost 15 bases, and 16 bases lay between the germline ends. The CDR3 is made up of 12 amino acids. Germline values: CDR1 SGDLS, CDR2 YYNGEE. The DNA of the CDR3 is TGTGCCAGCAGCAATCATCCGGATTTGGTGTTTTTT. This gives the protein CASSNHPDLVFF.

The rearrangement joins TRBV7-9 to TRBJ2-7; 12 bases match TRBD2. This CDR3 is built from 18 residues. J lost 1 base, V lost 1 base, and 8 bases had no gene match. Germline-derived CDR1 and CDR2 are SEHNR and FQNEAQ (reference sequence). CDR3 bases: TGTGCCAGCAGCTTAGACCCGAGACTAGCGGGGGATTCCTACGAGCAGTACTTC. Protein sequence: CASSLDPRLAGDSYEQYF.

The CDR3 bases are TGTGCCAGCAGCTTGGAAGCCTCCTACGAGCAGTACTTC. Its translation: CASSLEASYEQYF. The rearrangement links TRBV5-4 to TRBJ2-7, with D unclear. V was shortened by 0 bases and J by 0 bases, with 4 bases between the two germline ends. Per the germline V gene, CDR1 is SGHNT and CDR2 is YYREEE (reference sequence). CDR3 length: 13 amino acids.